This TCR beta chain emerged from a study of T cell responses to AZD1222 COVID-19 vaccine. Produced via immunoSEQ multiplex PCR; TCRdb's table is partial and in-frame only. The profile shows 150,000 to 180,000 clones, about 90% of them singletons. Study-wide points: Repertoire sampling happened only post peak T cell response. Among vaccine-associated CD4 TCRs, coverage spanned spike, with dominance at 160-218 and 743-854. The study reported that nearly half of spike-specific TCRs target unmutated variant regions. Spike-specific TCR breadth and depth grew following two AZD1222 doses.

This CDR3 is built from 15 residues. Germline CDR1 MDHEN, CDR2 SYDVKM. Trimming took 2 bases from V and 4 from J, leaving 12 bases between them. A remark on this clone: Its antigen is unknown.

The source was peripheral blood, collected on day 0 of MenACWY control vaccination. J is TRBJ1-3 and V is TRBV28; D perhaps matches TRBD1 (6 bases). The clonotype was recovered from an adult in good health. CDR3 in DNA: TGTGCCAGCAGTTTAGGAGGGACACTAGGAAACACCATATATTTT. Translated, it gives CASSLGGTLGNTIYF. The full variable domain, rest sourced from reference TRBV28 and TRBJ1-3, is DVKVTQSSRYLVKRTGEKVFLECVQDMDHENMFWYRQDPGLGLRLIYFSYDVKMKEKGDIPEGYSVSREKKERFSLILESASTNQTSMYLCASSLGGTLGNTIYFGEGSWLTVV.